Following are 21 T cell receptor beta chains from one sample sequenced in a study of T-cell memory formation after mild COVID-19. TCRdb passed the 5' RACE reads through MiXCR, listing each CDR3 protein once. Found here are a few hundred thousand distinct CDR3 sequences, roughly 17% of them singletons; the top ten hold roughly 24%. The sequencing input was PBMCs or a T cell subset sorted from them (not recorded which). The receptors were sampled from a man in his late teens or twenties who had mild COVID-19 (a few samples of this study predate the infection). Cell type and time point are not known.

V is TRBV7-3 and J is TRBJ2-3; TRBD2 might be the D (7 bases). The CDR3 contains 13 residues. The germline CDR1 and CDR2 sequences are SGHTA and FQGTGA. Trimming cost V 5 bases and J 5 bases, with 11 bases left between them. CDR3 region: CASSRGAGDTQYF. DNA for the CDR3: TGTGCCAGCAGCCGGGGGGCAGGAGATACGCAGTATTTT.

V is TRBV7-9 and J is TRBJ1-1; D gene uncertain. V shed 3 bases and J shed 8 bases, with 10 bases lying between them. Germline CDR1 is SEHNR and CDR2 is FQNEAQ (reference sequence). The CDR3 length is 12 residues. Here the CDR3 reads CASSLSPAEAFF. CDR3 DNA sequence: TGTGCCAGCAGCTTGTCCCCAGCCGAAGCTTTCTTT.

The chain links TRBV5-1 to TRBJ2-3; 10 bases are a match to TRBD2. CDR3 size: 17 residues. The germline gives CDR1 SGHRS, CDR2 YFSETQ. With 0 bases clipped from V and 1 base from J, the junction kept 5 bases outside the gene matches. The CDR3 bases are TGCGCCAGCAGCTTGGCCTTAAGCGGGGGGGGCACAGATACGCAGTATTTT. Translating it yields CASSLALSGGGTDTQYF.

This clonotype came up a few times. The rearrangement uses TRBV5-1 and TRBJ2-1; 10 nucleotides align to TRBD2. This CDR3 region has 17 residues. V lost 4 bases to trimming and J lost 0 bases; unmatched junction nucleotides: 7. The germline gives CDR1 SGHRS, CDR2 YFSETQ. The CDR3 here is CASSDGLAASSYNEQFF. CDR3 DNA sequence: TGCGCCAGCAGCGACGGACTAGCGGCAAGCTCCTACAATGAGCAGTTCTTC. The complete variable domain, with remaining parts taken from reference TRBV5-1 and TRBJ2-1, reads KAGVTQTPRYLIKTRGQQVTLSCSPISGHRSVSWYQQTPGQGLQFLFEYFSETQRNKGNFPGRFSGRQFSNSRSEMNVSTLELGDSALYLCASSDGLAASSYNEQFFGPGTRLTVL.

This clonotype was picked up a small number of times. The chain uses TRBV10-3 and TRBJ1-6; D possibly corresponds to TRBD1 (5 bases). This CDR3 has 14 amino acids. The germline V gene has CDR1 ENHRY and CDR2 SYGVKD. V was cut by 4 bases and J by 6 bases, with 10 bases left in between. The DNA of the CDR3 is TGTGCCATCAGTGCACAGGTAGTTAATTCACCCCTCCACTTT. Its translation: CAISAQVVNSPLHF.

This clonotype was detected only a few times. V usage is TRBV12-3 or TRBV12-4 and J usage is TRBJ2-5; 10 nucleotides align to TRBD2. The CDR3 has 15 amino acids. The junction had 4 bases not matched to a gene; V was cut back by 4 bases and J by 2 bases. The CDR3 spells CASSYIAGGQETQYF. The CDR3 DNA sequence: TGTGCCAGCAGTTACATAGCGGGGGGACAAGAGACCCAGTACTTC.

The V call is TRBV29-1, the J call TRBJ1-6, with 10 bases lining up with TRBD1. Trimming took 6 bases from V and 5 from J; bases not matched to a gene: 1. CDR3 length: 13 residues. CDR1 and CDR2 (germline): SQVTM, ANQGSEA. Here the CDR3 reads CSVGQGDNSPLHF. In nucleotides, the CDR3 is TGCAGCGTCGGACAGGGGGATAATTCACCCCTCCACTTT.

This clonotype was detected many times. The chain couples TRBV12-3 or TRBV12-4 to TRBJ1-1; D remains unclear. The CDR3 is 13 amino acids. Trimming took off 3 bases at V and 1 base at J, with 6 bases between the two ends. The CDR3 DNA reads as TGTGCCAGCAGTTTGACGCCGAACACTGAAGCTTTCTTT. Translation gives CASSLTPNTEAFF.

This clonotype was detected a few times. The rearrangement joins TRBV2 to TRBJ2-2, with 8 bases aligning to TRBD2. Germline CDR1 SNHLY, CDR2 FYNNEI. This CDR3 has 16 amino acids. J gave up 4 bases and V 6 bases, and 10 bases lay outside the gene matches. The DNA of the CDR3 is TGTGCCAGCAGGGGCCTTTCGGGACTAGGCACCGGGGAGCTGTTTTTT. Translating it yields CASRGLSGLGTGELFF.

The rearrangement joins TRBV7-2 to TRBJ2-4; 7 nucleotides match TRBD1. This CDR3 is 14 amino acids long. Per germline, CDR1 SGHTA and CDR2 FQGNSA. V shed 5 bases, J shed 2 bases, and the junction held 3 bases outside the gene matches. In DNA form, the CDR3 reads TGTGCCAGCAGCCGGGACAGAACCAAAAACATTCAGTACTTC. Protein sequence: CASSRDRTKNIQYF.

The chain carries TRBV2 and TRBJ2-3; a weak D match, TRBD1 (5 bases). V was trimmed by 8 bases and J by 11 bases, leaving 20 bases between them. The CDR3 extends over 13 amino acids. Germline CDR1 and CDR2: SNHLY and FYNNEI. CDR3 DNA: TGTGCCAGCTCCCGGGCTCTCGAAGGGGAGCAGTATTTT. Protein product: CASSRALEGEQYF.

This sequence joins TRBV20-1 and TRBJ2-5, with 13 bases that match TRBD2. J was trimmed by 5 bases and V by 1 base; bases with no gene match: 16. This CDR3 is built from 19 residues. The germline V gene has CDR1 DFQATT and CDR2 SNEGSKA (reference sequence). DNA of the CDR3: TGCAGTGCTAGAGCTGCCCCAGGACTAGCGGGGGCCTTTGGGGAGACCCAGTACTTC. This encodes CSARAAPGLAGAFGETQYF.

V is TRBV5-1 and J is TRBJ1-2; the D gene is possibly TRBD1 (5 bases). V was shortened by 2 bases and J by 0 bases, with 8 bases between the two germline ends. The CDR3 has 14 residues. Germline values: CDR1 SGHRS, CDR2 YFSETQ. CDR3 residues: CASSFGGTNYGYTF. CDR3 coding DNA: TGCGCCAGCAGCTTCGGGGGGACTAACTATGGCTACACCTTC.

The chain recombines TRBV20-1 with TRBJ1-5, with a tentative D call TRBD1 (5 bases). This CDR3 has 15 residues. Germline CDR1 DFQATT, CDR2 SNEGSKA (reference sequence). The V end was cut by 0 bases, the J end by 2 bases, with 11 bases between. Here the CDR3 reads CSARDPGRGNQPQHF. The CDR3 DNA reads TGCAGTGCTAGAGATCCCGGCAGGGGCAATCAGCCCCAGCATTTT.

This clonotype was observed a few times. The chain has TRBV7-9 and TRBJ1-3, with D tentatively TRBD1 (5 bases). CDR1 and CDR2 from the germline V gene are SEHNR and FQNEAQ (reference sequence). Trimming removed 5 bases at V and 4 bases at J, with 12 bases between. The CDR3 loop spans 14 amino acids. The DNA for the CDR3 is TGTGCCAGCAGCACCAGATCAGGGGGAAACACCATATATTTT. Residues: CASSTRSGGNTIYF.

V usage is TRBV20-1 and J usage is TRBJ2-5, with 10 bases fitting TRBD2. The CDR3 covers 13 residues. Germline-derived CDR1 and CDR2 are DFQATT and SNEGSKA (reference sequence). With 6 bases clipped from V and 5 bases from J, the junction kept 6 bases outside the gene matches. This CDR3 is CSARLAGYETQYF. Written as DNA, the CDR3 is TGCAGTGCAAGACTAGCGGGTTATGAGACCCAGTACTTC.

Only a few counts were recorded for this clonotype. The chain carries TRBV6-5 and TRBJ2-7, with a tentative D call TRBD1 (5 bases). Per the germline V gene, CDR1 is MNHEY and CDR2 is SVGAGI. The CDR3 is 13 amino acids. The ends were cut back, 6 bases at V and 4 bases at J, with 13 bases in the middle. CDR3 coding DNA: TGTGCCAGCAGAGACAGCGTAGTTTACGAGCAGTACTTC. It is translated as CASRDSVVYEQYF.

The chain couples TRBV6-2 or TRBV6-3 to TRBJ2-1; tentatively, D is TRBD1 (6 bases). Trimming shortened V by 2 bases and J by 10 bases, and 9 bases separated the two germline ends. From germline, CDR1 is MNHEY and CDR2 SVGEGT. The CDR3 spans 12 residues. The chain's CDR3 is CASSYAGTEQFF. CDR3 coding DNA: TGTGCCAGCAGTTACGCCGGGACAGAGCAGTTCTTC.

This clonotype was seen only a few times. The chain joins TRBV12-3 or TRBV12-4 to TRBJ1-2; D gene uncertain. This CDR3 contains 14 residues. Deletions cut 3 bases from V and 7 bases from J, with 15 bases between. DNA for the CDR3: TGTGCCAGCAGTTTTCTCCCCCACCAATCTGGCTACACCTTC. This translates into CASSFLPHQSGYTF.

This clonotype was detected only a few times. The chain links TRBV19 to TRBJ2-3; perhaps TRBD1 as D (6 bases). CDR1 LNHDA and CDR2 SQIVND come from the germline V gene (reference sequence). The CDR3 extends over 15 amino acids. V was cut by 6 bases and J by 0 bases, with 13 bases left in between. CDR3 bases: TGTGCCAGTAGCACGAGGACAGCTAGCACAGATACGCAGTATTTT. Translating it yields CASSTRTASTDTQYF.

The CDR3 reads CASSRYSMGDYTF. CDR3 bases: TGTGCCAGCAGCCGATATTCCATGGGGGACTACACCTTC. This chain uses TRBV11-2 with TRBJ1-2; a weak D match, TRBD1 (5 bases). CDR3 size: 13 residues. The germline gives CDR1 SGHAT, CDR2 FQNNGV. The V end lost 5 bases, the J end lost 10 bases, and 17 bases lay between the germline ends.